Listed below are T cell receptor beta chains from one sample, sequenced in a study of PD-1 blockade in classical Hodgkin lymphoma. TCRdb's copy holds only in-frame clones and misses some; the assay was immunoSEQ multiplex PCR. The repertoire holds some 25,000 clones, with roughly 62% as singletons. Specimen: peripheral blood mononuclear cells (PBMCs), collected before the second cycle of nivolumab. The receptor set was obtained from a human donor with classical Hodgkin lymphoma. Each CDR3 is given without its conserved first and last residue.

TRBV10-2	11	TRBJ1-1	ASSLGVNTEAF
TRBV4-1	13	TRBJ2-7	ASSPTGNREDEQY
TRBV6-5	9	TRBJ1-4	ASSAWGKLF
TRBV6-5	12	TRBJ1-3	ASSYGVSGNTIY
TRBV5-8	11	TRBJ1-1	ASSQGRRTEAF
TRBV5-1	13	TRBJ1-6	ASSLVGVGNSPLH
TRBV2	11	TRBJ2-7	ASSGDGRYEQY
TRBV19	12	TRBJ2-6	ASRQGSGANVLT
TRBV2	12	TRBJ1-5	ASRKQTSNQPQH
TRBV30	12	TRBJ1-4	ACDRQVLSEKLF
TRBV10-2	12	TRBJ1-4	ASGGQGAREKLF
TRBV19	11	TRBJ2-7	ASSPQGTWEQY
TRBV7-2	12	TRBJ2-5	ASSFSGGQETQY
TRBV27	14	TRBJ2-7	ASSSRLVAGAGEQY
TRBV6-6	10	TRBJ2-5	ATGTFQETQY
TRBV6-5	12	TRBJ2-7	ASSYAGTLYEQY
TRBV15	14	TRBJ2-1	ATSRIRTSGILEQF
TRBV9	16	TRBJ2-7	ASSVVALGQAFSYEQY
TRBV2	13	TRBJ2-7	ASSGGEPGPYEQY
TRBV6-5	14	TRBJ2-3	ASSYRQGALEDTQY
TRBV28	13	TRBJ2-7	ASSSGTGDGYEQY
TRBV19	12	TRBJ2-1	ASNGQGTRGEQF
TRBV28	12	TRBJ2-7	ASSYPGWSYEQY
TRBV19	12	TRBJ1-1	ASSAGQRITEAF
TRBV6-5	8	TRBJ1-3	ASNGNTIY
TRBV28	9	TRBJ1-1	ASSSGSEAF